The clone carrying this TCR beta chain was seen more than once but under ten times. What it binds is unknown. Germline V gene lookup returns CDR1 DFQATT and CDR2 SNEGSKA (reference sequence). The V gene end was trimmed by 6 bases and the J gene end by 9 bases; junction bases not matched to a gene: 5. This CDR3 spans 12 amino acids. Using constant-segment primers, 5'RACE produced TCR alpha and TCR beta cDNA libraries carrying sample barcodes and UMIs. One entry per CDR3 protein results from TCRdb running MiXCR on the 5' RACE reads. The repertoire has about 400,000 distinct CDR3 sequences, about a sixth of them found once; the top ten carry around a fifth. This sample is drawn from a study of T-cell memory formation after mild COVID-19. Study-wide results and caveats: Shrinking CD4+ clones resided mostly in CM and EM, and CD8+ ones in EMRA. Among clones contracting day 15 to 85, CD4/CD8 was balanced, whereas later expanders leaned CD4+.

This clonotype was obtained from a man aged 18 to 29 who had mild COVID-19 (a few samples of this study predate the infection). Cell type and time point are not known. Material: PBMCs or a T cell subset sorted from them (not recorded which). This chain connects TRBV20-1 to TRBJ2-1, with TRBD1 identical over 10 bases. CDR3 DNA: TGCAGTGCCCGGGACAGGGGAATTGAGCAGTTCTTC. This translates into CSARDRGIEQFF.